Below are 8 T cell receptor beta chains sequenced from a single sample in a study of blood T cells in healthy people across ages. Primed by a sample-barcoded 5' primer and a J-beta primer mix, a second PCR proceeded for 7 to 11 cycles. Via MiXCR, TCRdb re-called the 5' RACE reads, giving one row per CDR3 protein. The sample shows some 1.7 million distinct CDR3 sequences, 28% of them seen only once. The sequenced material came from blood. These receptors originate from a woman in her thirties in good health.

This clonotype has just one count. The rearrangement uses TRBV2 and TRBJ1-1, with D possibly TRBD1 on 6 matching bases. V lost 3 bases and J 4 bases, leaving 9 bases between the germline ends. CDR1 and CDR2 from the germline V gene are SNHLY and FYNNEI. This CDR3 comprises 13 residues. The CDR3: CASSDADSTEAFF. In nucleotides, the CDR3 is TGTGCCAGCAGTGACGCGGACAGCACTGAAGCTTTCTTT.

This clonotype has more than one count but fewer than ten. CDR3 in amino acids: CASSLGRAGGYTF. DNA for the CDR3: TGTGCCAGCAGCTTAGGCAGGGCCGGTGGCTACACCTTC. V gene TRBV7-8 combines with J gene TRBJ1-2; D might be TRBD1 (5 bases). The germline CDR1 and CDR2 sequences are SGHVS and FQNEAQ. The length of the CDR3 is 13 residues. V lost 1 base and J lost 7, with 10 bases in between.

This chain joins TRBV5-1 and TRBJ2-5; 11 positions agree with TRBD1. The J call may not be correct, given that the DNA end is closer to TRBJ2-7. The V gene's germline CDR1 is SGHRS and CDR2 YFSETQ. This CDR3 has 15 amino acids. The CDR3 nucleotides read TGCGCCAGCAGCATGGGAGGGACAGGGGGCTACGAGCAGTACTTC. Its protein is CASSMGGTGGYEQYF.

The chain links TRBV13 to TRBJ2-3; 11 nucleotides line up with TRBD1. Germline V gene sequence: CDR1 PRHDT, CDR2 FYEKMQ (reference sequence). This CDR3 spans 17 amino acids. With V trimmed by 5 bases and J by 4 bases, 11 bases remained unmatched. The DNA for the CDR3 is TGTGCCAGCAGCATCCAAAAGCGGACAGGGGGCCCAGATACGCAGTATTTT. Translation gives CASSIQKRTGGPDTQYF.

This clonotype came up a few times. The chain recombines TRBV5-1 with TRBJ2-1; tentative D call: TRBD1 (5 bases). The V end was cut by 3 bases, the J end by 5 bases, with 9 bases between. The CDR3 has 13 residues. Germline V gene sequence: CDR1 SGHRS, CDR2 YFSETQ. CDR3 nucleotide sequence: TGCGCCAGCAGCTCGCAGGGAAACAATGAGCAGTTCTTC. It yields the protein CASSSQGNNEQFF.

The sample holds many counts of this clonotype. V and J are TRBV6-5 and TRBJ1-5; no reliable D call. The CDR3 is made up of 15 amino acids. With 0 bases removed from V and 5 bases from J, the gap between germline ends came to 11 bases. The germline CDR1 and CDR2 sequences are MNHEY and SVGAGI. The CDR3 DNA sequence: TGTGCCAGCAGTTACTCGAGCCGGTGGGATCAGCCCCAGCATTTT. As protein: CASSYSSRWDQPQHF.

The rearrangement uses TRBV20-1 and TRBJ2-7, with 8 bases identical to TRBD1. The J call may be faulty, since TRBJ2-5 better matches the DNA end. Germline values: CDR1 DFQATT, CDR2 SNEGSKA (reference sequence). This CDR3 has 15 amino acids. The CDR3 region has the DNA TGCAGTGCTAGAGGGATGGGACAGGACGAGAAGACCCAGTACTTC. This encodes CSARGMGQDEKTQYF.

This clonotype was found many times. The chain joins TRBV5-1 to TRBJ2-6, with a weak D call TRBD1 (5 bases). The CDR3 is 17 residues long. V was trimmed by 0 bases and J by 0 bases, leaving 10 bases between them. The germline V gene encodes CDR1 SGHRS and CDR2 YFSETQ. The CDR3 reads CASSLGQRSSGANVLTF. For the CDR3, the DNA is TGCGCCAGCAGCTTGGGACAGAGAAGCTCTGGGGCCAACGTCCTGACTTTC.